The 21 T cell receptor beta chains below all came from one sample that was sequenced in a study of blood T cell repertoires in COVID-19. Clones were read by immunoSEQ multiplex PCR, and TCRdb kept only the in-frame ones, dropping some. The sample has over 150,000 clones; roughly 84% are singletons. Sequences were obtained from peripheral blood. The source of these receptors is a woman aged 60 to 75 with acute or convalescent COVID-19.

This chain uses TRBV6-5 with TRBJ1-3; tentatively, D is TRBD1 (6 bases). The germline V and J ends were trimmed by 2 bases and 1 base, with 9 bases remaining between them. This CDR3 spans 15 amino acids. Germline V CDR1 and CDR2: MNHEY, SVGAGI. CDR3 sequence: CASSYRGISGNTIYF. As DNA, the CDR3 is TGTGCCAGCAGTTACAGGGGGATATCTGGAAACACCATATATTTT.

The chain is built from TRBV5-6 and TRBJ2-5, with TRBD2 identical over 13 bases. This CDR3 contains 15 residues. Germline V gene data show CDR1 as SGHDT and CDR2 as YYEEEE. The V and J ends lost 5 bases and 5 bases, in that order; junction bases with no gene match: 6. As DNA, the CDR3 is TGTGCCAGCAGAACTAGCGGGGGGGCGAGGGAGACCCAGTACTTC. This codes for CASRTSGGARETQYF.

This clone was seen only a few times. CDR3 sequence reads: CASSVGSRDITELSPLHF. In DNA, the CDR3 is TGTGCCAGCAGCGTAGGAAGTAGGGACATCACGGAGCTTTCACCCCTCCACTTT. J is TRBJ1-6 and V is TRBV9; tentative D call: TRBD1 (6 bases). V lost 0 bases to trimming and J lost 9 bases, with 22 bases between them. The CDR3 length is 18 residues. Germline values: CDR1 SGDLS, CDR2 YYNGEE. Full variable domain (remainder filled in from reference TRBV9 and TRBJ1-6): DSGVTQTPKHLITATGQRVTLRCSPRSGDLSVYWYQQSLDQGLQFLIQYYNGEERAKGNILERFSAQQFPDLHSELNLSSLELGDSALYFCASSVGSRDITELSPLHFGNGTRLTVT.

The J gene is TRBJ1-2, the V gene TRBV18; TRBD1 might be the D (5 bases). V was trimmed by 0 bases and J by 4 bases, leaving 9 bases between them. Germline lookup yields CDR1 KGHSH and CDR2 LQKENI. CDR3 size: 14 residues. This CDR3 reads CASSPPGQPYGYTF. In DNA, the CDR3 is TGTGCCAGCTCACCACCGGGGCAGCCCTATGGCTACACCTTC.

The CDR3 loop reads CASSQEPGLRLTLHF. DNA of the CDR3: TGCGCCAGCAGCCAAGAGCCGGGTTTAAGGTTGACCCTCCACTTT. This chain links TRBV4-1 with TRBJ1-6; D remains ambiguous. The CDR3 consists of 15 residues. CDR1 and CDR2 from the germline V gene are MGHRA and YSYEKL. Trimming took 0 bases from V and 14 from J, leaving 17 bases between them.

The chain recombines TRBV27 with TRBJ1-1; D gene unclear. Germline lookup yields CDR1 MNHEY and CDR2 SMNVEV (reference sequence). Trimming stripped 0 bases from V and 1 base from J, with 9 bases between. The CDR3 has 15 residues. The CDR3 is CASSLSGVKNTEAFF. CDR3 sequence (DNA): TGTGCCAGCAGTTTATCCGGGGTAAAGAACACTGAAGCTTTCTTT.

The rearrangement links TRBV6-2 or TRBV6-3 to TRBJ1-5; D is unclear. V was trimmed by 2 bases and J by 5 bases, leaving 13 bases between them. The CDR3 runs 15 residues. Per germline, CDR1 MNHEY and CDR2 SVGEGT. The CDR3 DNA sequence: TGTGCCAGCAGTTACGTAGCACTAGGTGATCAGCCCCAGCATTTT. It encodes CASSYVALGDQPQHF.

V is TRBV11-2 and J is TRBJ2-7; 11 bases align to TRBD2. V lost 5 bases to trimming and J lost 6 bases; unmatched junction nucleotides: 6. Germline CDR1 reads SGHAT; CDR2 reads FQNNGV. CDR3 length equals 14 residues. CDR3 amino acids: CASSLMGLAVEQYF. In DNA, the CDR3 is TGTGCCAGCAGCCTTATGGGACTAGCGGTCGAGCAGTACTTC.

The J gene is TRBJ1-5, the V gene TRBV28; 7 positions agree with TRBD1. The V gene end was trimmed by 5 bases and the J gene end by 4 bases; junction bases not matched to a gene: 14. Germline values: CDR1 MDHEN, CDR2 SYDVKM. The CDR3 covers 17 residues. In DNA form, the CDR3 reads TGTGCCAGCAGTCGCCAACAGGGGCAGTGGGGGAATCAGCCCCAGCATTTT. Translated, it gives CASSRQQGQWGNQPQHF.

This clone occurred once. The V and J genes are TRBV28 and TRBJ1-4, with D possibly TRBD1 on 5 matching bases. CDR3 size: 14 residues. V shed 6 bases and J shed 6 bases, with 14 bases lying between them. Germline loops: CDR1 MDHEN, CDR2 SYDVKM. DNA for the CDR3: TGTGCCAGCAGGCCCGCAGGGAAAGATGAAAAACTGTTTTTT. Residues: CASRPAGKDEKLFF.

Only one count was recorded for this clone. The rearrangement uses TRBV7-9 and TRBJ1-1; D is perhaps TRBD1 (6 bases). Germline V CDR1 and CDR2: SEHNR, FQNEAQ (reference sequence). V gave up 5 bases and J gave up 1 base, with 14 bases separating them. The CDR3 loop spans 15 amino acids. CDR3 sequence reads: CASSPQGQWNTEAFF. In DNA form, the CDR3 reads TGTGCCAGCAGCCCCCAGGGACAATGGAACACTGAAGCTTTCTTT.

Only one count was recorded for this clone. V usage is TRBV5-4 and J usage is TRBJ1-2, with D perhaps TRBD1 (6 bases). V lost 2 bases and J lost 5, with 13 bases in between. The V gene's germline CDR1 is SGHNT and CDR2 YYREEE (reference sequence). The CDR3 length is 14 residues. This CDR3 is CASSFLTGSYGYTF. Written as DNA, the CDR3 is TGTGCCAGCAGCTTCCTGACAGGTTCTTATGGCTACACCTTC.

This clone was recorded a few times. The CDR3 DNA sequence: TGTGCCAGTAGTCGACAGGGTGGCTACACCTTC. Residues: CASSRQGGYTF. The rearrangement uses TRBV19 and TRBJ1-2; 7 bases are shared with TRBD1. The CDR3 sequence is 11 residues long. The junction had 1 base not matched to a gene; V was cut back by 5 bases and J by 7 bases. Per the germline V gene, CDR1 is LNHDA and CDR2 is SQIVND (reference sequence). Looking up the rest from reference TRBV19 and TRBJ1-2 gives the full variable domain: DGGITQSPKYLFRKEGQNVTLSCEQNLNHDAMYWYRQDPGQGLRLIYYSQIVNDFQKGDIAEGYSVSREKKESFPLTVTSAQKNPTAFYLCASSRQGGYTFGSGTRLTVV.

This chain joins TRBV7-2 and TRBJ1-3; D gene unclear. Trimming took off 4 bases at V and 0 bases at J, with 4 bases between the two ends. From germline, CDR1 is SGHTA and CDR2 FQGNSA. The CDR3 has 13 residues. The CDR3 DNA follows: TGTGCCAGCAGCTCCTACTCTGGAAACACCATATATTTT. It is translated as CASSSYSGNTIYF.

This chain joins TRBV19 and TRBJ2-3, with 7 bases identical to TRBD1. V shed 7 bases, J shed 4 bases, and the junction held 11 bases outside the gene matches. The germline gives CDR1 LNHDA, CDR2 SQIVND (reference sequence). The CDR3 is 15 residues long. CDR3 sequence reads: CASKSGHRGPDTQYF. For the CDR3, the DNA is TGTGCCAGTAAGTCGGGTCACAGGGGACCAGATACGCAGTATTTT.

V usage is TRBV5-1 and J usage is TRBJ2-7; D is undetermined. The CDR3 consists of 13 residues. The V and J ends lost 0 bases and 0 bases respectively, with 4 bases between them. Germline-derived CDR1 and CDR2 are SGHRS and YFSETQ. CDR3 region: CASSLANSYEQYF. The CDR3 DNA follows: TGCGCCAGCAGCTTGGCCAACTCCTACGAGCAGTACTTC.

The gene calls are TRBV7-9 and TRBJ1-1; no clear D. The CDR3 has 14 amino acids. With 3 bases removed from V and 3 bases from J, the gap between germline ends came to 11 bases. CDR1 and CDR2 (germline): SEHNR, FQNEAQ (reference sequence). CDR3 in DNA: TGTGCCAGCAGCTTTATTAACAGAGACACTGAAGCTTTCTTT. Its translation is CASSFINRDTEAFF.

The chain links TRBV29-1 to TRBJ2-3; tentative D call: TRBD2 (5 bases). The CDR3 spans 12 residues. Trimming left V 7 bases short and J 5 bases short, with 13 bases between. The germline V gene has CDR1 SQVTM and CDR2 ANQGSEA. The CDR3 region is CSGGVNGDTQYF. The CDR3 bases are TGCAGCGGGGGAGTCAACGGAGATACGCAGTATTTT.

CDR3 residues: CASSYSDRENTIYF. The CDR3 nucleotides read TGTGCCAGCAGTTACTCGGACAGGGAAAACACCATATATTTT. The chain carries TRBV6-6 and TRBJ1-3; 8 bases line up with TRBD1. Germline V lookup: CDR1 MNHNY, CDR2 SVGAGI (reference sequence). The CDR3 covers 14 residues. Unmatched junction bases numbered 1, after V lost 0 bases and J lost 6 bases.

This chain joins TRBV10-1 and TRBJ1-5; D uncertain. Germline-derived CDR1 and CDR2 are WNHNN and SYGVQD (reference sequence). The CDR3 length is 15 residues. With 7 bases removed from V and 6 bases from J, the gap between germline ends came to 19 bases. The CDR3 is CASTRAGSRGQPQHF. The DNA for the CDR3 is TGCGCCAGCACCCGGGCCGGGAGTCGGGGTCAGCCCCAGCATTTT.

The chain is built from TRBV5-6 and TRBJ1-6; D uncertain. The CDR3 runs 15 residues. The germline V gene has CDR1 SGHDT and CDR2 YYEEEE. V lost 1 base and J lost 7, with 12 bases in between. This chain's CDR3 is CASSLIGQLNSPLHF. The CDR3 DNA reads TGTGCCAGCAGCTTGATTGGGCAGCTCAATTCACCCCTCCACTTT.